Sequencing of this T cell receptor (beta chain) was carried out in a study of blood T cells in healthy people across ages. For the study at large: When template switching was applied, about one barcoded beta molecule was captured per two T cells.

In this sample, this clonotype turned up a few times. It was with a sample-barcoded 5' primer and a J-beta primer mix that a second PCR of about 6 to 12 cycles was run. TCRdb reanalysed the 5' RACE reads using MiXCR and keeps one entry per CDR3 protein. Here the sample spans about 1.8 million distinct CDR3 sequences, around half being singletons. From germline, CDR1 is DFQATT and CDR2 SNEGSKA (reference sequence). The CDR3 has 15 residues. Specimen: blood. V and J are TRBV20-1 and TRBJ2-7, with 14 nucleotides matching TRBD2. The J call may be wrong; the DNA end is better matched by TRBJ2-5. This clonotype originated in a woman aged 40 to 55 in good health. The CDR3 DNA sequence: TGCAGTGCTAGAGAAGGGACTAGCGGGGGTAAGACCCAGTACTTC. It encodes CSAREGTSGGKTQYF.